This TCR beta chain was sequenced during a study of T cells after yellow fever vaccination. Broader study findings: Post-booster samples contained most primary-vaccination clones (about 96% CD4, almost 90% CD8). Weaker overall was a secondary response that nonetheless peaked faster, on day 5 versus 15. Researchers cautioned that FACS-sorted repertoires could harbor abundant clonotypes contaminating from the bulk population.

Only a few counts were recorded for this clonotype. No antigen is known for it. For TCR, cDNA came from 5'RACE template switching, which added a universal primer site and UMIs. TCRdb re-called the 5' RACE reads through MiXCR, storing one row per CDR3 protein. The sample lists fewer than 450,000 distinct CDR3 sequences; under 14% were seen once. V lost 5 bases and J lost 3; bases outside the gene matches: 12. Germline V lookup: CDR1 KGHSH, CDR2 LQKENI. The CDR3 totals 16 residues. The sequence was obtained from a man younger than 35 who received the YFV17D yellow fever vaccine. The material was PBMCs, obtained on the day of the first yellow fever vaccination. J is TRBJ1-2 and V is TRBV18; 7 nucleotides match TRBD1. The CDR3 loop is CASSTYRGVNDYGYTF. The CDR3 nucleotides are TGTGCCAGCTCAACCTACAGGGGAGTCAACGACTATGGCTACACCTTC.